The 18 T cell receptor beta chains reported below all come from one sample, sequenced in a study of blood T cells in healthy people across ages (dated by TCRdb to about 2015). Libraries came from 5' RACE. TCRdb records Illumina HiSeq 2500 as the sequencer. The second PCR ran for roughly 7 to 11 cycles and used a J-beta primer mix along with a sample-barcoded 5' primer. TCRdb redid the processing of the public reads, applying fastp at Q25 and MiXCR, and retained in-frame beta chains. Identical CDR3 protein sequences are pooled into one entry, listed with their most common genes and DNA. Counted in this sample were about 1,800,000 distinct CDR3 sequences; 28% of them appeared once. The ten largest make up roughly 8% of the sample. Sequenced input: blood. The receptors derive from a woman in her 30s in good health.

The chain recombines TRBV5-1 with TRBJ1-2, with 11 bases lining up with TRBD1. The length of the CDR3 is 15 residues. Germline CDR1 reads SGHRS; CDR2 reads YFSETQ. V lost 4 bases, J lost 6 bases, and 8 bases stayed unmatched. The CDR3 is CASSRGQGATDGYTF. The CDR3 DNA is TGCGCCAGCAGCCGCGGACAGGGGGCAACGGATGGCTACACCTTC.

In its sample, this clonotype was seen a few times. The rearrangement uses TRBV7-9 and TRBJ2-1; 13 bases are shared with TRBD2. The CDR3 is made up of 17 amino acids. Germline CDR1 reads SEHNR; CDR2 reads FQNEAQ (reference sequence). Trimming took 5 bases from V and 4 from J; bases not matched to a gene: 8. The CDR3 DNA reads as TGTGCCAGCAGCCCCCCGGGACTAGCGGGACCTTACAATGAGCAGTTCTTC. Protein: CASSPPGLAGPYNEQFF.

This clonotype was counted at least ten times. The J gene is TRBJ2-4, the V gene TRBV29-1; possible D gene TRBD1, 6 bases. Germline V gene lookup returns CDR1 SQVTM and CDR2 ANQGSEA. The V end lost 7 bases, the J end lost 6 bases, and 13 bases lay between the germline ends. There are 12 residues in the CDR3. CDR3 loop: CSAQGPGNIQYF. DNA for the CDR3: TGCAGCGCCCAGGGGCCAGGAAACATTCAGTACTTC.

In this sample, this clonotype turned up a few times. V is TRBV12-3 or TRBV12-4 and J is TRBJ2-5; no reliable D call. The DNA end is more similar to TRBJ2-7, so the J call may be wrong. There are 16 residues in the CDR3. The CDR3 DNA is TGTGCCAGCAGTCCGTACCACCCCATCAAGGGCCACGAGCAGTACTTC. Its protein product is CASSPYHPIKGHEQYF.

This clonotype was picked up a small number of times. The V gene is TRBV29-1, the J gene TRBJ1-2; 7 bases fit TRBD1. Trimming at V came to 3 bases and at J to 6 bases, leaving 13 bases not matched to a gene. CDR3 length: 15 residues. The germline V gene encodes CDR1 SQVTM and CDR2 ANQGSEA. The CDR3 loop is CSVDTMEGAVDGYTF. As DNA, the CDR3 is TGCAGCGTTGACACCATGGAGGGGGCGGTGGATGGCTACACCTTC.

This clonotype was detected only a few times. The chain joins TRBV20-1 to TRBJ2-7; possibly TRBD2 for D (7 bases). Between the trimmed V and J ends, which lost 0 bases and 5 bases, there was a span of 20 bases. This CDR3 is 16 amino acids long. Germline V CDR1 and CDR2: DFQATT, SNEGSKA (reference sequence). This CDR3 is CSARDGGRRSGNEQYF. CDR3 nucleotides: TGCAGTGCTAGAGATGGGGGGCGTAGAAGCGGGAACGAGCAGTACTTC.

This clonotype has a handful of counts. The chain is built from TRBV28 and TRBJ2-7; the match to TRBD1 covers 11 bases. The length of the CDR3 is 15 residues. V lost 3 bases, J lost 3 bases, and 4 bases stayed unmatched. Germline CDR1 and CDR2: MDHEN and SYDVKM. The CDR3 DNA reads as TGTGCCAGCAGTTTCCGGACAGGGGGCGACTACGAGCAGTACTTC. Its protein is CASSFRTGGDYEQYF. Using reference TRBV28 and TRBJ2-7 for the parts outside the CDR3, the full variable domain is DVKVTQSSRYLVKRTGEKVFLECVQDMDHENMFWYRQDPGLGLRLIYFSYDVKMKEKGDIPEGYSVSREKKERFSLILESASTNQTSMYLCASSFRTGGDYEQYFGPGTRLTVT.

The CDR3 region has the DNA TGTGCCAGCAGTGAAAGCGGGACGGCGCTGTACTTC. It codes for CASSESGTALYF. V usage is TRBV2 and J usage is TRBJ2-5, with TRBD2 matching 7 bases. V shed 2 bases and J 13 bases; nucleotides not matched to a gene: 7. Germline V lookup: CDR1 SNHLY, CDR2 FYNNEI. CDR3 length equals 12 residues.

This clonotype turned up a few times. This chain uses TRBV3-1 with TRBJ1-1; D is undetermined. The CDR3 runs to 16 residues. V lost 6 bases to trimming and J lost 4 bases, with 21 bases between them. Germline CDR1 and CDR2: LGHDT and YNNKEL (reference sequence). CDR3 sequence: CASSIWRAVRSTEAFF. In DNA, the CDR3 is TGTGCCAGCAGTATCTGGAGGGCGGTTCGGAGCACTGAAGCTTTCTTT.

A note on this clonotype: Sequence at one end of the junction differs from germline and may be a read error. The V call is TRBV7-9, the J call TRBJ2-1; no firm D call. The CDR3 spans 13 residues. The V gene's germline CDR1 is SEHNR and CDR2 FQNEAQ (reference sequence). In DNA, the CDR3 is TGTGCCGGCAGCTTAGGTGCTAGCAATGAGCAGTTCTTC. Amino acid sequence: CAGSLGASNEQFF.

This clonotype turned up a few times. The chain combines TRBV5-5 with TRBJ2-7; tentatively, D is TRBD1 or TRBD2 (5 bases each). This CDR3 has 15 residues. Trimming pared 5 bases from V and 2 bases from J, leaving 17 bases between. In germline, CDR1 is SGHKS, CDR2 YYEKEE (reference sequence). The chain's CDR3 is CASSTAPGATYEQYF. CDR3 in DNA: TGTGCCAGCAGTACCGCCCCCGGGGCAACCTACGAGCAGTACTTC.

There are a few counts of this clonotype. This chain joins TRBV10-3 and TRBJ2-3; 8 positions match TRBD2. The CDR3 totals 15 residues. Germline CDR1 and CDR2: ENHRY and SYGVKD. Trimming removed 6 bases from V and 1 base from J; junction bases left unmatched: 6. The CDR3 loop is CAIRPGLGGTDTQYF. The CDR3 bases are TGTGCCATCAGACCGGGACTAGGGGGCACAGATACGCAGTATTTT.

This clonotype was recorded once. V is TRBV2 and J is TRBJ2-1, with TRBD1 identical over 11 bases. Trimming removed 6 bases from V and 0 bases from J; junction bases left unmatched: 1. CDR3 size: 15 residues. Germline CDR1 reads SNHLY; CDR2 reads FYNNEI. The CDR3 DNA reads TGTGCCAGCAGGGGGACAGGGGGCTCCTACAATGAGCAGTTCTTC. It translates to CASRGTGGSYNEQFF.

This clonotype was seen a few times. The chain recombines TRBV5-1 with TRBJ2-3, with a weak D call TRBD2 (6 bases). V was pared by 1 base and J by 2 bases, with 11 bases between. This CDR3 is built from 15 residues. The germline gives CDR1 SGHRS, CDR2 YFSETQ. CDR3 nucleotides: TGCGCCAGCAGCTTGTTCGGGAGCACCACAGATACGCAGTATTTT. Protein product: CASSLFGSTTDTQYF. The full variable domain, with the rest looked up from reference TRBV5-1 and TRBJ2-3, is KAGVTQTPRYLIKTRGQQVTLSCSPISGHRSVSWYQQTPGQGLQFLFEYFSETQRNKGNFPGRFSGRQFSNSRSEMNVSTLELGDSALYLCASSLFGSTTDTQYFGPGTRLTVL.

A few counts support this clonotype. V and J are TRBV10-3 and TRBJ2-7, with D uncertain. The CDR3 totals 16 residues. The V gene lost 4 bases and the J gene lost 6 bases, with 22 bases spanning the gap. Germline values: CDR1 ENHRY, CDR2 SYGVKD. The chain's CDR3 is CAISAFQSFLGIEQYF. In DNA form, the CDR3 reads TGTGCCATCAGTGCTTTCCAAAGCTTCTTGGGAATCGAGCAGTACTTC.

A few counts support this clonotype. A read error may account for a junction end that differs from germline. The chain combines TRBV25-1 with TRBJ2-3; 10 bases map to TRBD2. In germline, CDR1 is MGHDK, CDR2 SYGVNS. CDR3 length: 17 amino acids. This CDR3 reads CASSGTAGGPQGDAQYF. As DNA, the CDR3 is TGTGCCAGCAGTGGAACAGCGGGAGGGCCTCAGGGAGATGCGCAGTATTTT.

The chain combines TRBV4-1 with TRBJ2-2; D remains ambiguous. The CDR3 runs to 11 residues. V shed 4 bases and J shed 7 bases, with 4 bases lying between them. Germline V gene data show CDR1 as MGHRA and CDR2 as YSYEKL. As DNA, the CDR3 is TGCGCCAGCAGCCTGCACGGGGAGCTGTTTTTT. The encoded protein is CASSLHGELFF.

V gene TRBV28 combines with J gene TRBJ2-7; possible D gene TRBD1, 6 bases. Germline loops: CDR1 MDHEN, CDR2 SYDVKM. This CDR3 is 13 amino acids long. Between the trimmed V and J ends, which lost 11 bases and 2 bases, there was a span of 16 bases. The CDR3 reads CAPPRGRTYEQYF. The CDR3 region has the DNA TGTGCCCCCCCCAGGGGAAGAACCTACGAGCAGTACTTC.